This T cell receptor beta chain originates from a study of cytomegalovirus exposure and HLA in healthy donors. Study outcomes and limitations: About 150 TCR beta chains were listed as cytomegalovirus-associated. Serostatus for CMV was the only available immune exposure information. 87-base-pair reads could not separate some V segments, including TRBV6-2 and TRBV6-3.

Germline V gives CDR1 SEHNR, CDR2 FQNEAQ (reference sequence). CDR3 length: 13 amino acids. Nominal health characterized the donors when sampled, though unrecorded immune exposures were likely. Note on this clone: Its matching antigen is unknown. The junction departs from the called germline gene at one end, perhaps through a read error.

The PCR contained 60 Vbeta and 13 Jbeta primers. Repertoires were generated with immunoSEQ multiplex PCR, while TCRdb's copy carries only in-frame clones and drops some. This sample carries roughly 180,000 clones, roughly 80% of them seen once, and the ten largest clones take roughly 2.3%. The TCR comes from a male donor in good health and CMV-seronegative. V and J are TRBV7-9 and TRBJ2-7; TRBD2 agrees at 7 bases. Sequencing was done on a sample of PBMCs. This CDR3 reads CSSSSGLNYEQYF. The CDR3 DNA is TGTTCCAGCAGCTCGGGACTAAACTACGAGCAGTACTTC.